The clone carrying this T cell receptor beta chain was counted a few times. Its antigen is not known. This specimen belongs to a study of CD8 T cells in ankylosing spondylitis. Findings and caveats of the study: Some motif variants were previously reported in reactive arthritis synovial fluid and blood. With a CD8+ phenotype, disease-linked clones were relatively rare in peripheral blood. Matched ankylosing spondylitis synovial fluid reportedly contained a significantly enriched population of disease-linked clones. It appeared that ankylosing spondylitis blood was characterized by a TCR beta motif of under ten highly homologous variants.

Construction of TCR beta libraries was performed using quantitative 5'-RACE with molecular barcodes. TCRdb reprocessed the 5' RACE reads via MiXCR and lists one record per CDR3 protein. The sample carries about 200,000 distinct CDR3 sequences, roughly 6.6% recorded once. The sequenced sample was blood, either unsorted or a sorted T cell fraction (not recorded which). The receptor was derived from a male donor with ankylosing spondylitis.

The CDR3 is CASSYSGTYYEQYF. In DNA, the CDR3 is TGTGCCAGCAGTTACTCCGGGACATATTACGAGCAGTACTTC. The genes are TRBV6-2 or TRBV6-3 and TRBJ2-7, with D tentatively TRBD1 (6 bases). The germline V gene encodes CDR1 MNHEY and CDR2 SVGEGT. Trimming took off 0 bases at V and 4 bases at J, with 10 bases between the two ends. This CDR3 has 14 amino acids.